The present entry profiles one T cell receptor (beta chain) with its context. There is no known antigen for this receptor. No base-level quality is on record; no much larger clone is a single base apart. Genomic DNA was isolated from the sorted cells so that the TCRbeta CDR3 region could be sequenced. The immunoSEQ Assay was used to sequence the TCRbeta CDR3 regions. The immuneACCESS repertoire file appears here via TCRdb, limited to in-frame rearrangements. These files lack a portion of the clones; in checked studies, under half of the deficit traces to unresolved V genes, and the cause of the others is not known. The sample has 72,000 or so clones on record, 89% of them singletons. Of the sample, 9.5% to 12% is held by the ten largest clones. The trial excluded patients who had a history of autoimmune disease or were on systemic immunosuppression. In every dose cohort, peripheral blood was drawn for TCR sequencing at baseline, cycle 4 day 1, and cycle 7 day 1. Samples came from an open-label, multicenter, first-in-human phase I dose-escalation trial of ivuxolimab. Adults with locally advanced or metastatic head and neck squamous cell, hepatocellular, melanoma or renal cell carcinoma were enrolled in the trial. CD4+ and CD8+ T cells were sorted separately from peripheral blood before TCR sequencing.

Spanning cysteine to phenylalanine, the CDR3 consists of 15 amino acids. The kept DNA is CDR3 alone, 45 bases in frame from the first base. A distance of 21 bases separates the germline ends of V and J, which lose 8 bases and 4 bases respectively. CDR1 MNHNS and CDR2 SASEGT were looked up in the germline V gene. This record belongs to a study of OX40 agonist ivuxolimab in advanced cancers. A note on the overall study: Ivuxolimab was a fully human IgG2 agonistic monoclonal antibody targeting the costimulatory receptor OX40 (CD134). The purpose of peripheral TCRbeta sequencing was to test whether ivuxolimab changed TCR sequence diversity and led to clonal T-cell expansion. Among the approximately 50 dose-escalation patients, some 19 had hepatocellular carcinoma, 15 or so melanoma, 9 renal cell carcinoma and 9 head and neck cancer. Prior anti-PD-1, anti-PD-L1 or anti-CTLA-4 therapy was permitted, and 40% of dose-escalation patients had received checkpoint inhibitors. Partial responses occurred in three dose-escalation patients, of whom one had hepatocellular carcinoma and two had cutaneous melanoma. In the dose-escalation cohort, roughly 82% of patients were male, and the mean age was roughly 60 years with a range of 23 to 79. The paper reports the monotherapy dose-escalation portion (N = 52 patients) of the phase I ivuxolimab trial. Intravenous ivuxolimab was administered to patients every 2 weeks at six dose levels: 0.01, 0.1, 0.3, 1.5, 3 and 10 mg/kg.

Broad study findings and their caveats: Low levels of normalized T-cell clonal expansion were also seen in some patients who did not respond. In the 0.1-3.0 mg/kg groups, partial responders were among the patients with the lowest normalized peripheral clonal expansion, particularly in CD8+ T cells. After ivuxolimab, more expanded clones were found on average in CD8+ T cells than in CD4+ T cells. Antigen specificity was not determined for the clonally expanded peripheral T cells. At doses of 0.1 to 3.0 mg/kg, clonal expansion of both CD4+ and CD8+ T cells in blood was seen between baseline and week 6.

Sequencing used CD4+ or CD8+ T cells sorted from blood, obtained in a trial of the OX40 agonist ivuxolimab. The clonotype originates from an adult with an advanced solid tumor such as melanoma, head and neck, liver or kidney cancer. The sequence joins TRBV6-1 to TRBJ2-7, with the D gene uncertain. The CDR3 is CASSLKGPAGYEQYF. The nucleotide sequence reads as follows: TGTGCCAGCTCATTAAAGGGCCCCGCCGGATACGAGCAGTACTTC.